Listed here are 18 T cell receptor beta chains from one sample, sequenced in a study of CD8 T cells in ankylosing spondylitis (TCRdb year 2017). The method behind the library was 5' RACE. Data came from an Illumina HiSeq 2500. TCRdb reprocessed the public reads (quality trimming at Q25 with fastp, clone calling with MiXCR) and kept in-frame beta chains. Records with the same CDR3 protein are collapsed into one entry carrying the most frequent genes and DNA. A total of roughly 86,000 distinct CDR3 sequences appear in this sample, 8.8% of them only once. The ten most abundant clones make up 5.1% of the sample. Specimen: blood, either unsorted or a sorted T cell fraction (not recorded which). Every receptor here comes from a male donor with ankylosing spondylitis or in good health (not recorded which).

This clonotype has ten or more counts. V and J are TRBV20-1 and TRBJ1-1, with D possibly TRBD1 on 5 matching bases. V was clipped by 0 bases and J by 1 base, with 6 bases between them. The V gene's germline CDR1 is DFQATT and CDR2 SNEGSKA (reference sequence). The CDR3 sequence is 13 residues long. CDR3: CSARDQGNTEAFF. The CDR3 nucleotides are TGCAGTGCTAGAGATCAGGGGAACACTGAAGCTTTCTTT.

This clonotype was found a few times. The chain joins TRBV5-1 to TRBJ2-6, with TRBD2 identical over 7 bases. The J segment lost 1 base and the V segment lost 8 bases, leaving 3 bases of the junction unmatched. From germline, CDR1 is SGHRS and CDR2 YFSETQ. The CDR3 is made up of 14 amino acids. Here the CDR3 DNA reads TGCGCCAGTAAACTAGCGTCTGGGGCCAACGTCCTGACTTTC. Amino acid sequence: CASKLASGANVLTF. The complete variable domain, with remaining parts taken from reference TRBV5-1 and TRBJ2-6, reads KAGVTQTPRYLIKTRGQQVTLSCSPISGHRSVSWYQQTPGQGLQFLFEYFSETQRNKGNFPGRFSGRQFSNSRSEMNVSTLELGDSALYLCASKLASGANVLTFGAGSRLTVL.

This clonotype was observed at least ten times. The chain links TRBV11-3 to TRBJ1-3; D is possibly TRBD1 (6 bases). The CDR3 is 13 amino acids. V lost 4 bases to trimming and J lost 5 bases, with 9 bases between them. From germline, CDR1 is SGHNT and CDR2 YENEEA. CDR3 region: CASSSTGRNTIYF. The CDR3 DNA reads TGTGCCAGCAGCTCTACAGGGAGAAACACCATATATTTT.

This clonotype was detected a few times. The V and J genes are TRBV27 and TRBJ1-5; 8 bases are shared with TRBD1. This CDR3 spans 15 amino acids. With V trimmed by 10 bases and J by 1 base, 9 bases remained unmatched. Germline CDR1 reads MNHEY; CDR2 reads SMNVEV (reference sequence). CDR3 residues: CATQGAFGSNQPQHF. The CDR3 DNA follows: TGTGCCACCCAGGGGGCTTTTGGAAGCAATCAGCCCCAGCATTTT.

J is TRBJ1-2 and V is TRBV6-6, with D maybe TRBD1 (6 bases). Germline CDR1 reads MNHNY; CDR2 reads SVGAGI (reference sequence). The CDR3 loop spans 13 amino acids. The V and J ends lost 5 bases and 4 bases respectively, with 11 bases between them. Here the CDR3 DNA reads TGTGCCAGCAGTCAGGGGTCGGCCTATGGCTACACCTTC. Its protein is CASSQGSAYGYTF.

Notes on this clonotype: A much larger clone lies one base from this, so it may be a read error. This chain connects TRBV20-1 to TRBJ2-1; 11 nucleotides agree with TRBD2. Germline CDR1 and CDR2: DFQATT and SNEGSKA (reference sequence). CDR3 length: 19 residues. CDR3 DNA: TGCTGTGAGAAAAATCGGGAGCTAGCGGGGGGCAGGTCCTACAATGAGCAGTTCTTC. This translates into CCEKNRELAGGRSYNEQFF.

This clonotype was found many times. The J gene is TRBJ2-3, the V gene TRBV18, with D uncertain. The length of the CDR3 is 12 residues. The germline CDR1 and CDR2 sequences are KGHSH and LQKENI. In nucleotides, the CDR3 is TGTGCTACTGCCTCTAGCACAGATACGCAGTATTTT. Its protein is CATASSTDTQYF.

This clonotype was counted ten times or more. The chain carries TRBV5-1 and TRBJ2-5; D is tentatively TRBD1 or TRBD2 (6 bases each). The CDR3 has 15 amino acids. Germline V gene data show CDR1 as SGHRS and CDR2 as YFSETQ. V was cut by 2 bases and J by 5 bases, with 16 bases left in between. This CDR3 is CASSLSGAAGETQYF. In nucleotides, the CDR3 is TGCGCCAGCAGCTTATCGGGGGCGGCGGGGGAGACCCAGTACTTC.

This clonotype appeared many times. The chain couples TRBV5-5 to TRBJ2-1; a possible D gene is TRBD2 (6 bases). Germline V gene data show CDR1 as SGHKS and CDR2 as YYEKEE (reference sequence). This CDR3 comprises 17 residues. V lost 3 bases and J 2 bases, leaving 18 bases between the germline ends. In DNA, the CDR3 is TGTGCCAGCAGCTCGATTTGGGCGGGGCCGACCTACAATGAGCAGTTCTTC. Translating it yields CASSSIWAGPTYNEQFF.

This clonotype was seen more than once but under ten times. The V gene is TRBV7-2, the J gene TRBJ1-1, with unresolved D. Per the germline V gene, CDR1 is SGHTA and CDR2 is FQGNSA. V was pared by 7 bases and J by 1 base, with 19 bases between. This CDR3 comprises 16 residues. The CDR3 coding sequence is TGTGCCAGCATCCTACAGCATTCGGGAGGGAACACTGAAGCTTTCTTT. Its protein is CASILQHSGGNTEAFF.

For this clonotype: The germline gene is not matched at one end of the junction; a read error may be the cause. The chain recombines TRBV7-2 with TRBJ2-1, with D possibly being TRBD2 (6 bases). CDR1 and CDR2 (germline): SGHTA, FQGNSA. The CDR3 totals 13 residues. The CDR3 DNA is TGTGCCAGCAGCCTAGCGAGGTCATATGAGCAGTTCTTC. Its translation: CASSLARSYEQFF.

The V gene is TRBV29-1, the J gene TRBJ2-7; D is ambiguous. The CDR3 runs 10 residues. Between the trimmed V and J ends, which lost 4 bases and 5 bases, there was a span of 6 bases. Germline V gene lookup returns CDR1 SQVTM and CDR2 ANQGSEA. The CDR3 region has the DNA TGCAGCGTTGTGAGCCACGAGCAGTACTTC. Amino acid sequence: CSVVSHEQYF.

The CDR3 DNA reads as TGTGCCACCAGTAGTTATAGCGGGGGCTACAATGAGCAGTTCTTC. Amino acids: CATSSYSGGYNEQFF. The chain carries TRBV24-1 and TRBJ2-1; the match to TRBD2 covers 9 bases. The germline CDR1 and CDR2 sequences are KGHDR and SFDVKD. The CDR3 loop spans 15 amino acids. V was pared by 6 bases and J by 3 bases, with 5 bases of the junction left unmatched.

The chain recombines TRBV6-6 with TRBJ2-7; maybe TRBD2 (6 bases). With 4 bases removed from V and 3 bases from J, the gap between germline ends came to 10 bases. CDR1 is MNHNY, CDR2 SVGAGI, per germline (reference sequence). The CDR3 runs to 13 residues. The CDR3 DNA reads as TGTGCCAGCAGTTCGGAGGGATACTACGAGCAGTACTTC. Protein sequence: CASSSEGYYEQYF.

This clonotype has at least ten counts. The rearrangement links TRBV5-1 to TRBJ2-1; D is possibly TRBD1 (5 bases). Germline assignment: CDR1 SGHRS and CDR2 YFSETQ. CDR3 length: 13 amino acids. Trimming left V 4 bases short and J 12 bases short, with 17 bases between. This CDR3 is CASSLSAGKSQFF. CDR3 coding DNA: TGCGCCAGCAGCCTGTCGGCAGGGAAATCGCAGTTCTTC. Together with reference TRBV5-1 and TRBJ2-1, the CDR3 gives the full variable domain: KAGVTQTPRYLIKTRGQQVTLSCSPISGHRSVSWYQQTPGQGLQFLFEYFSETQRNKGNFPGRFSGRQFSNSRSEMNVSTLELGDSALYLCASSLSAGKSQFFGPGTRLTVL.

This clonotype appeared many times. The chain employs TRBV25-1 and TRBJ2-5, with 9 bases aligning to TRBD2. V trimming: 6 bases; J trimming: 0 bases; junction bases outside the gene matches: 8. In germline, CDR1 is MGHDK, CDR2 SYGVNS. The CDR3 loop spans 16 amino acids. In DNA, the CDR3 is TGTGCCAGCAGGAGGGTAGCGGGGGCAAACCAAGAGACCCAGTACTTC. Translated: CASRRVAGANQETQYF.

The V and J genes are TRBV7-2 and TRBJ1-4, with a tentative D call TRBD1 (5 bases). The CDR3 covers 15 residues. V lost 1 base, J lost 8 bases, and 14 bases lay in between. Germline CDR1 is SGHTA and CDR2 is FQGNSA. The CDR3 protein is CASSLGGAGGEKLFF. CDR3 nucleotide sequence: TGTGCCAGCAGCTTAGGGGGCGCGGGAGGAGAAAAACTGTTTTTT.

This clonotype has ten or more counts. The chain links TRBV19 to TRBJ2-5; 7 bases fit TRBD2. After removal of 3 bases from V and 4 bases from J, the junction contained 8 bases not matched to a gene. CDR3 length equals 15 residues. Germline lookup yields CDR1 LNHDA and CDR2 SQIVND (reference sequence). The CDR3 DNA reads as TGTGCCAGTAGTATCCGGCGGGGGTCCGGAGAGACCCAGTACTTC. Translated: CASSIRRGSGETQYF. The full variable domain, its missing parts supplied by reference TRBV19 and TRBJ2-5, is DGGITQSPKYLFRKEGQNVTLSCEQNLNHDAMYWYRQDPGQGLRLIYYSQIVNDFQKGDIAEGYSVSREKKESFPLTVTSAQKNPTAFYLCASSIRRGSGETQYFGPGTRLLVL.